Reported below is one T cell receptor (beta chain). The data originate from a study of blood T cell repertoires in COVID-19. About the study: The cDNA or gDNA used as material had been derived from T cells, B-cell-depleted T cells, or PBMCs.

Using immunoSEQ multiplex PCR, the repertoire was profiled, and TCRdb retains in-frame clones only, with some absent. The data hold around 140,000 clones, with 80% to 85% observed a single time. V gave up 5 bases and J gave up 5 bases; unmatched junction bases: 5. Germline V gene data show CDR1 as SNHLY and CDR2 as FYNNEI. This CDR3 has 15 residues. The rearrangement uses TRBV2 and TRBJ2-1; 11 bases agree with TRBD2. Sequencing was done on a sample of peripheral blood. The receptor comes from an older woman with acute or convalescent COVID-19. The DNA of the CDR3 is TGTGCCAGCAGTCCACTAGCGGGAGTTAACAATGAGCAGTTCTTC. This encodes CASSPLAGVNNEQFF.